This T cell receptor beta chain was documented in a study of T cell responses to AZD1222 COVID-19 vaccine. In the study overall: Second doses were pooled across both intervals (about 4 or about 12 weeks).

This clone has just a few counts. Its antigen remains unknown. The protocol was immunoSEQ multiplex PCR, while the TCRdb copy is restricted to in-frame clones and leaves out a portion. This sample yields 150,000 to 200,000 clones, of which approximately 92% are seen a single time; roughly 1.3% belongs to the top ten. Study results and limitations: White British ancestry dominated among donors, who included more females, and clonal diversity was possibly underestimated. The span of vaccine-associated CD4 TCRs extended across spike, with dominance at 160-218 and 743-854. Recipients of AZD1222 seropositive at baseline numbered only 6 or 7.

The sequences come from peripheral blood, collected on day 0 of AZD1222 vaccination. The TCR originated in an adult in good health.

The DNA of the CDR3 is TGTGCCAGCAGCTTAAGACAGGGCCCAAAAGAGACCCAGTACTTC. Translated: CASSLRQGPKETQYF. This sequence joins TRBV7-2 and TRBJ2-5; TRBD1 aligns across 7 bases. Unmatched junction bases numbered 6, after V lost 2 bases and J lost 3 bases. The CDR3 runs to 15 residues. Per germline, CDR1 SGHTA and CDR2 FQGNSA. The whole variable domain, remainder taken from reference TRBV7-2 and TRBJ2-5, is GAGVSQSPSNKVTEKGKDVELRCDPISGHTALYWYRQSLGQGLEFLIYFQGNSAPDKSGLPSDRFSAERTGGSVSTLTIQRTQQEDSAVYLCASSLRQGPKETQYFGPGTRLLVL.